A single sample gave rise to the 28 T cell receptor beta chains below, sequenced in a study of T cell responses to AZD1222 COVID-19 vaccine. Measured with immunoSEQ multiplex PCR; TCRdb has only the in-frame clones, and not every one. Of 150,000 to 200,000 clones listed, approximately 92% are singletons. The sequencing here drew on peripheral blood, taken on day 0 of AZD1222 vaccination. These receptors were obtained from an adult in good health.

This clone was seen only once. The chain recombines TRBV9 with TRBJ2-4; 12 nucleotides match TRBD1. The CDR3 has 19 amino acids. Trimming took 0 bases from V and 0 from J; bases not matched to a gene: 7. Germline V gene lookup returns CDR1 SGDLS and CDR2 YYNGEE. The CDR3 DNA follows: TGTGCCAGCAGCGTAGCTGGGACAGGGGGCCAATTAGCCAAAAACATTCAGTACTTC. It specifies CASSVAGTGGQLAKNIQYF. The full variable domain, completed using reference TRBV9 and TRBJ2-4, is DSGVTQTPKHLITATGQRVTLRCSPRSGDLSVYWYQQSLDQGLQFLIQYYNGEERAKGNILERFSAQQFPDLHSELNLSSLELGDSALYFCASSVAGTGGQLAKNIQYFGAGTRLSVL.

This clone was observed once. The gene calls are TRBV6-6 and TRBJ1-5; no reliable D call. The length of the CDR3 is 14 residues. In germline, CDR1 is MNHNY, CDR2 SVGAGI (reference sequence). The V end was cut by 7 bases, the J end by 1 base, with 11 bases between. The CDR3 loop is CASKTGPSNQPQHF. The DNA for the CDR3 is TGTGCCAGCAAAACCGGGCCCAGCAATCAGCCCCAGCATTTT.

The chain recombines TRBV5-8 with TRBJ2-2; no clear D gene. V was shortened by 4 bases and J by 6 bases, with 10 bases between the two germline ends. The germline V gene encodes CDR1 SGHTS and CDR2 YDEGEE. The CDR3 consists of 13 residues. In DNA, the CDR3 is TGTGCCAGCAGCGGAAGGGTTCCCGGGGAGCTGTTTTTT. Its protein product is CASSGRVPGELFF.

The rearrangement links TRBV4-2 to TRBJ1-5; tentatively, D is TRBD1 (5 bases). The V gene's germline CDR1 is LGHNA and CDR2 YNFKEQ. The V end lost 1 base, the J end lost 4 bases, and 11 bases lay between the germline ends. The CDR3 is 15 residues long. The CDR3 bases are TGTGCCAGCAGCCAAGCAGACAGAGAGAATCAGCCCCAGCATTTT. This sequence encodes CASSQADRENQPQHF.

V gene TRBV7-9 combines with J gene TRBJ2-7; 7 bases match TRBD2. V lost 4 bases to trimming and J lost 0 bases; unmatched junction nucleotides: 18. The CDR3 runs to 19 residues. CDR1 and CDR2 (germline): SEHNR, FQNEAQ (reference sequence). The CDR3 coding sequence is TGTGCCAGCAGCTCAGCATCGCTCTCGGGAGCGGGGTACTCCTACGAGCAGTACTTC. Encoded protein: CASSSASLSGAGYSYEQYF.

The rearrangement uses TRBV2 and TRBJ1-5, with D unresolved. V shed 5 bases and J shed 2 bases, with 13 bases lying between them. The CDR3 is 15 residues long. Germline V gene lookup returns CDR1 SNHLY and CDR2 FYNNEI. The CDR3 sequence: CASSPLGVGNQPQHF. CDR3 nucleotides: TGTGCCAGCAGTCCTCTCGGGGTGGGCAATCAGCCCCAGCATTTT. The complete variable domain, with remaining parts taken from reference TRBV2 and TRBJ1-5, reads EPEVTQTPSHQVTQMGQEVILRCVPISNHLYFYWYRQILGQKVEFLVSFYNNEISEKSEIFDDQFSVERPDGSNFTLKIRSTKLEDSAMYFCASSPLGVGNQPQHFGDGTRLSIL.

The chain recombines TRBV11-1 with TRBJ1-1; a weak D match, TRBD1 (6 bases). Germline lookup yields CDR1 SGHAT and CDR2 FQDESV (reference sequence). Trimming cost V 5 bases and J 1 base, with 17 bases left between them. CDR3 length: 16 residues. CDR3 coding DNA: TGTGCCAGCAGCCTAGGGACAAGACGGTCGAACACTGAAGCTTTCTTT. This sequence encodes CASSLGTRRSNTEAFF.

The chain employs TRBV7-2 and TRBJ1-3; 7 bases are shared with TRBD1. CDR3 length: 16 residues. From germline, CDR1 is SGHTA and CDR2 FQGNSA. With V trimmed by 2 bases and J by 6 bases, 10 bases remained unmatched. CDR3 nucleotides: TGTGCCAGCAGCTTAAGGGTGGCAGGGGGGACAAACACCATATATTTT. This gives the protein CASSLRVAGGTNTIYF.

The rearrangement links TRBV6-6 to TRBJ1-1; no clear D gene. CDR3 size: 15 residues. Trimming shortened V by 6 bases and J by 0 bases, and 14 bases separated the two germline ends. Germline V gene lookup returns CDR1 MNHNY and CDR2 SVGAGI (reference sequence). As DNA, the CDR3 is TGTGCCAGCAGCCCTCCTCACATTTTGAACACTGAAGCTTTCTTT. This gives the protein CASSPPHILNTEAFF.

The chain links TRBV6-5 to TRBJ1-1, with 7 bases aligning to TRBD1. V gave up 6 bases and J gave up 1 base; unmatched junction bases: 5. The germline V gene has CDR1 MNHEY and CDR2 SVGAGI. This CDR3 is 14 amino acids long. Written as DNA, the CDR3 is TGTGCCAGCAGACGACAGGGAGGGAACACTGAAGCTTTCTTT. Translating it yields CASRRQGGNTEAFF.

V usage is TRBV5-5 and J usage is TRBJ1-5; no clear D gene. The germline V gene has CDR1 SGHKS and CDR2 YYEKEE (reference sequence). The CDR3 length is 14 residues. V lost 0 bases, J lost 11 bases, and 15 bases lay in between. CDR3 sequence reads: CASSLEGSPGAQHF. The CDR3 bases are TGTGCCAGCAGCTTGGAAGGATCCCCTGGGGCCCAGCATTTT.

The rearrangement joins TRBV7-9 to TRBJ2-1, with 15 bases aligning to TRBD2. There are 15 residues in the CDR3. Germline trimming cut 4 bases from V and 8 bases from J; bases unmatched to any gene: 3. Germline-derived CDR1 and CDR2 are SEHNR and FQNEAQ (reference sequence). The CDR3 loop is CASSSGLAGGDEQFF. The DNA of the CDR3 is TGTGCCAGCAGCTCCGGACTAGCGGGAGGGGATGAGCAGTTCTTC.

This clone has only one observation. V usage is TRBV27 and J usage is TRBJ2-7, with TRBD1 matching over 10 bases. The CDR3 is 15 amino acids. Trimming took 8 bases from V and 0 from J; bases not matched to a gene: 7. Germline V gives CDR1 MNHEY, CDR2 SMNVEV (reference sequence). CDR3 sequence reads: CASSLGTGASYEQYV. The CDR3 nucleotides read TGTGCCAGCTCTCTCGGGACAGGGGCCTCCTACGAGCAGTACGTC.

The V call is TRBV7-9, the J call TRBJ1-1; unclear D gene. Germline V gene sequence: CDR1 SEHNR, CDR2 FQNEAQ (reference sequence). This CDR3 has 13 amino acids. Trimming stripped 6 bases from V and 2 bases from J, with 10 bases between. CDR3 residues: CASRPGTNTEAFF. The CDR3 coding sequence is TGTGCCAGCAGACCGGGTACTAACACTGAAGCTTTCTTT.

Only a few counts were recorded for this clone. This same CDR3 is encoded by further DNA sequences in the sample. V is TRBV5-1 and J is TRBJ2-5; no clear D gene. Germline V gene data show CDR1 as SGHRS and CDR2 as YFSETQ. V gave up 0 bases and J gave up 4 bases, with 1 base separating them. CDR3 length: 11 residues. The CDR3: CASSLAETQYF. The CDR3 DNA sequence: TGCGCCAGCAGCTTGGCAGAGACCCAGTACTTC.

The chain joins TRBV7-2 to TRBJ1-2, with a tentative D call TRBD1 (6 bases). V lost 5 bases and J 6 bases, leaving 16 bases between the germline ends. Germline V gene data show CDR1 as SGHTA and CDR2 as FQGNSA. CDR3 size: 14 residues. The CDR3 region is CASSRAGEVDGYTF. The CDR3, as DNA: TGTGCCAGCAGCCGCGCAGGGGAGGTCGATGGCTACACCTTC.

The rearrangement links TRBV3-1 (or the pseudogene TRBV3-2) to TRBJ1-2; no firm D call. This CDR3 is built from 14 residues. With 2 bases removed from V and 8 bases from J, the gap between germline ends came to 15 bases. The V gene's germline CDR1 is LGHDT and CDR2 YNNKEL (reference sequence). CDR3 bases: TGTGCCAGCAGCCAACCGCTTGGAAAACGGGGCTACACCTTC. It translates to CASSQPLGKRGYTF.

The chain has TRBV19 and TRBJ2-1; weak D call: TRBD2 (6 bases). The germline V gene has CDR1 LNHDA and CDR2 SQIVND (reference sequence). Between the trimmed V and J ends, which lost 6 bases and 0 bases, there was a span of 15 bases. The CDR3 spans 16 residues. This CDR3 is CASSSRDFSSYNEQFF. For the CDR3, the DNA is TGTGCCAGTAGCTCTAGGGACTTTAGCTCCTACAATGAGCAGTTCTTC.

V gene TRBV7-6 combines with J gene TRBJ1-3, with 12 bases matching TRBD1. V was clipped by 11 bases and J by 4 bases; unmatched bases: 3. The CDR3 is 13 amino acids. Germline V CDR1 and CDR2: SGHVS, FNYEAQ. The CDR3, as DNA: TGTGCCTCGGGACAGGGGGCCGGAAACACCATATATTTT. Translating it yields CASGQGAGNTIYF.

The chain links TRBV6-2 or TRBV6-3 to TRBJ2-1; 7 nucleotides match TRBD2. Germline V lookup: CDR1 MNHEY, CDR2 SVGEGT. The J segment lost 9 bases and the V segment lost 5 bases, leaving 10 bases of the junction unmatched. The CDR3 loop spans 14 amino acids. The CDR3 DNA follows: TGTGCCAGCAGTCCCCGTGGGGGGGGGTTTGAGCAGTTCTTC. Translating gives CASSPRGGGFEQFF.

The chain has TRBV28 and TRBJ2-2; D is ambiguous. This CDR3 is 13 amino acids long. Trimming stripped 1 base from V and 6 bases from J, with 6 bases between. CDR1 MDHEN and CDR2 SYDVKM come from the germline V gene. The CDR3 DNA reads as TGTGCCAGCAGTTTATCCGATCCCGGGGAGCTGTTTTTT. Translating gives CASSLSDPGELFF.

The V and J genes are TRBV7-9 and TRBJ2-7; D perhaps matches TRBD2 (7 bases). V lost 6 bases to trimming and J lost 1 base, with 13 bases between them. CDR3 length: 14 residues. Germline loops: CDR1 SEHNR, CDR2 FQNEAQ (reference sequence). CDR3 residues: CASSAGAQSYEQYV. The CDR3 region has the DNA TGTGCCAGCAGTGCGGGGGCACAGTCCTACGAGCAGTACGTC.

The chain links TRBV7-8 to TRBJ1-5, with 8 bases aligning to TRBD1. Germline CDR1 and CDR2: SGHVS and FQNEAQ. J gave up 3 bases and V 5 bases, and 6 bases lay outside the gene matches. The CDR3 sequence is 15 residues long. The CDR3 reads CASSKDRGPNQPQHF. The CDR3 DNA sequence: TGTGCCAGCAGCAAAGACAGGGGCCCCAATCAGCCCCAGCATTTT.

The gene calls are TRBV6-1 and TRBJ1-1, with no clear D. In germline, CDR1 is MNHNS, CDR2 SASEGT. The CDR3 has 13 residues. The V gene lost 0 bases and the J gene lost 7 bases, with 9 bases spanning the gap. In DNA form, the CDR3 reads TGTGCCAGCAGTGAAGCCGACATTAGTGAAGCTTTCTTT. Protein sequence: CASSEADISEAFF.

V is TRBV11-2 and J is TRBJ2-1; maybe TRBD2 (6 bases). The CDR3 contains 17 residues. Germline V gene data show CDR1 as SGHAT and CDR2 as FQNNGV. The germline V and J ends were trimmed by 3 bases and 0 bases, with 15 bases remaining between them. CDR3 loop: CASSFGLREVSYNEQFF. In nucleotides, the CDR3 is TGTGCCAGCAGCTTCGGTCTCAGGGAGGTCTCCTACAATGAGCAGTTCTTC. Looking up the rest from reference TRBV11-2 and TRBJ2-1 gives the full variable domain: EAGVAQSPRYKIIEKRQSVAFWCNPISGHATLYWYQQILGQGPKLLIQFQNNGVVDDSQLPKDRFSAERLKGVDSTLKIQPAKLEDSAVYLCASSFGLREVSYNEQFFGPGTRLTVL.

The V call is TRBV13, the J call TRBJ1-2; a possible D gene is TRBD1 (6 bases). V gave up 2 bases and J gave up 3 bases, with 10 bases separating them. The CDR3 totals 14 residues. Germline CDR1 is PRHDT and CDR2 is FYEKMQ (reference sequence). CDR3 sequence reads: CASSLRGQDYGYTF. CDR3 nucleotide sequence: TGTGCCAGCAGCTTACGGGGGCAGGACTATGGCTACACCTTC. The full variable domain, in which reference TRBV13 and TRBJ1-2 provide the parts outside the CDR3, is AAGVIQSPRHLIKEKRETATLKCYPIPRHDTVYWYQQGPGQDPQFLISFYEKMQSDKGSIPDRFSAQQFSDYHSELNMSSLELGDSALYFCASSLRGQDYGYTFGSGTRLTVV.

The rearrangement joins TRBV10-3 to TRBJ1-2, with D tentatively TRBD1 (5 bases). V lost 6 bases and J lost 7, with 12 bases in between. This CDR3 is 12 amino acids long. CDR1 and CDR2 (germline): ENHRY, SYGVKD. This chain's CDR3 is CAIRAEGPGYTF. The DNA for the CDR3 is TGTGCCATCAGGGCGGAGGGGCCTGGCTACACCTTC.

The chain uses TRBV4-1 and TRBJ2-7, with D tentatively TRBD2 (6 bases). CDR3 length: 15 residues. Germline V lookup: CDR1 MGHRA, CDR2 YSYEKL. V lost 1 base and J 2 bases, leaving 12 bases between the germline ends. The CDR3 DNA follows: TGCGCCAGCAGCCAAGTGCGGGACCCTACCTACGAGCAGTACTTC. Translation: CASSQVRDPTYEQYF.